A single sample is the source of the 14 T cell receptor beta chains below, sequenced in a study of technical replicates of blood from several donors. TCRdb's table, derived via immunoSEQ multiplex PCR, lists solely in-frame clones and lacks some. The table records fewer than 45,000 clones, approximately 96% of them present only once. Sequencing was carried out using T cells isolated from PBMCs. All receptors derive from a human donor in good health.

The rearrangement joins TRBV5-4 to TRBJ2-2; 8 nucleotides match TRBD2. The V gene end was trimmed by 1 base and the J gene end by 7 bases; junction bases not matched to a gene: 15. The CDR3 extends over 18 amino acids. Germline V lookup: CDR1 SGHNT, CDR2 YYREEE (reference sequence). The CDR3 bases are TGTGCCAGCAGCTTGTTCCCAGGTCAGACTAGCGTAGGCGGGGAGCTGTTTTTT. This encodes CASSLFPGQTSVGGELFF.

This sequence joins TRBV27 and TRBJ2-7; weak D call: TRBD1 (5 bases). Germline V CDR1 and CDR2: MNHEY, SMNVEV (reference sequence). The CDR3 loop spans 13 amino acids. Deletions cut 1 base from V and 5 bases from J, with 9 bases between. Here the CDR3 DNA reads TGTGCCAGCAGTTTATTAGGGGTGGACGAGCAGTACTTC. This codes for CASSLLGVDEQYF.

This sequence joins TRBV5-6 and TRBJ2-2; D is unclear. From germline, CDR1 is SGHDT and CDR2 YYEEEE. The V end lost 2 bases, the J end lost 8 bases, and 7 bases lay between the germline ends. CDR3 size: 12 residues. The CDR3 DNA reads as TGTGCCAGCAGCTTACCTCTAGGGGAGCTGTTTTTT. Translated, it gives CASSLPLGELFF. Full variable domain (rest looked up from reference TRBV5-6 and TRBJ2-2): DAGVTQSPTHLIKTRGQQVTLRCSPKSGHDTVSWYQQALGQGPQFIFQYYEEEERQRGNFPDRFSGHQFPNYSSELNVNALLLGDSALYLCASSLPLGELFFGEGSRLTVL.

This chain links TRBV7-8 with TRBJ2-7, with D unresolved. The germline V gene encodes CDR1 SGHVS and CDR2 FQNEAQ. The CDR3 extends over 12 amino acids. Trimming removed 1 base at V and 4 bases at J, with 5 bases between. CDR3 bases: TGTGCCAGCAGCTTAGGTGCGTACGAGCAGTACTTC. It is translated as CASSLGAYEQYF.

V is TRBV6-5 and J is TRBJ2-7; TRBD2 matches at 8 bases. Trimming cost V 6 bases and J 3 bases; bases outside gene matches: 4. Germline V CDR1 and CDR2: MNHEY, SVGAGI. The CDR3 consists of 13 residues. The CDR3 nucleotides are TGTGCCAGCAGGACTAGCGCCAACTACGAGCAGTACTTC. Translation: CASRTSANYEQYF.

A single count supports this clone. J is TRBJ1-2 and V is TRBV7-6, with TRBD1 as a possible D gene (6 bases). Germline CDR1 reads SGHVS; CDR2 reads FNYEAQ. The V end lost 1 base, the J end lost 4 bases, and 10 bases lay between the germline ends. The CDR3 runs to 14 residues. The chain's CDR3 is CASSLDLGGYGYTF. Written as DNA, the CDR3 is TGTGCCAGCAGCTTAGATCTAGGGGGCTATGGCTACACCTTC.

The chain recombines TRBV7-6 with TRBJ2-7, with D perhaps TRBD1 (5 bases). Trimming left V 2 bases short and J 4 bases short, with 18 bases between. CDR3 size: 16 residues. CDR1 and CDR2 from the germline V gene are SGHVS and FNYEAQ. The CDR3 DNA follows: TGTGCCAGCAGCTTAAAAGCCAGGGTGGCCCTGTACGAGCAGTACTTC. As protein: CASSLKARVALYEQYF.

The CDR3 loop is CASSVGRGIIYEQYF. CDR3 nucleotide sequence: TGTGCCAGCAGCGTAGGGAGAGGGATCATCTACGAGCAGTACTTC. The gene calls are TRBV9 and TRBJ2-7; weak D call: TRBD2 (5 bases). V was shortened by 0 bases and J by 3 bases, with 13 bases between the two germline ends. The CDR3 sequence is 15 residues long. Germline CDR1 SGDLS, CDR2 YYNGEE.

The J gene is TRBJ2-5, the V gene TRBV7-7, with 7 bases aligning to TRBD2. Trimming took 5 bases from V and 6 from J; bases not matched to a gene: 18. This CDR3 has 17 residues. CDR1 SSHAT and CDR2 FNYEAQ come from the germline V gene (reference sequence). Here the CDR3 DNA reads TGTGCCAGCAGCCCGCTGAGTGGGAGGGCCGAGTCAAAGACCCAGTACTTC. Translation: CASSPLSGRAESKTQYF.

The V and J genes are TRBV10-3 and TRBJ2-2; perhaps TRBD1 as D (5 bases). The CDR3 extends over 13 amino acids. V lost 4 bases, J lost 6 bases, and 9 bases lay in between. Per the germline V gene, CDR1 is ENHRY and CDR2 is SYGVKD. CDR3: CAISAREAGELFF. The CDR3 coding sequence is TGTGCCATCAGTGCCAGGGAAGCCGGGGAGCTGTTTTTT.

The V call is TRBV2, the J call TRBJ1-5, with unresolved D. V was cut by 4 bases and J by 2 bases, with 12 bases left in between. The CDR3 loop spans 15 amino acids. The germline CDR1 and CDR2 sequences are SNHLY and FYNNEI. The CDR3 loop is CASSGRAEGNQPQHF. Written as DNA, the CDR3 is TGTGCCAGCAGTGGGCGGGCGGAGGGCAATCAGCCCCAGCATTTT.

The J gene is TRBJ2-3, the V gene TRBV25-1; 9 nucleotides match TRBD2. Germline V gives CDR1 MGHDK, CDR2 SYGVNS. V shed 5 bases and J 2 bases; nucleotides not matched to a gene: 5. The CDR3 spans 15 residues. CDR3 bases: TGTGCCAGCAGTCCCCCTAGCGGGATCACAGATACGCAGTATTTT. It yields the protein CASSPPSGITDTQYF.

The chain uses TRBV5-4 and TRBJ1-1; D gene unclear. Germline V gives CDR1 SGHNT, CDR2 YYREEE (reference sequence). The V end was cut by 5 bases, the J end by 1 base, with 15 bases between. The CDR3 runs to 15 residues. CDR3 DNA: TGTGCCAGCAGATCGGGTGGTCGTAGGAACACTGAAGCTTTCTTT. It translates to CASRSGGRRNTEAFF. The full variable domain, with the rest looked up from reference TRBV5-4 and TRBJ1-1, is ETGVTQSPTHLIKTRGQQVTLRCSSQSGHNTVSWYQQALGQGPQFIFQYYREEENGRGNFPPRFSGLQFPNYSSELNVNALELDDSALYLCASRSGGRRNTEAFFGQGTRLTVV.

The chain joins TRBV9 to TRBJ2-7; D may be TRBD1 (6 bases). This CDR3 region has 13 residues. CDR1 and CDR2 from the germline V gene are SGDLS and YYNGEE. The V end was cut by 4 bases, the J end by 4 bases, with 12 bases between. For the CDR3, the DNA is TGTGCCAGCAGCCCCGGACAGTCTTACGAGCAGTACTTC. Amino acids: CASSPGQSYEQYF.